Below, 24 T cell receptor beta chains from the same sample are listed, as sequenced in a study of cytomegalovirus exposure and HLA in healthy donors. PCR used 60 Vbeta primers and 13 Jbeta primers. Sequencing used immunoSEQ multiplex PCR; TCRdb keeps in-frame clones, though not all of them. The sample contains 150,000 to 200,000 clones, about 80% of which appear only once. Sequencing input: PBMCs. The source is a woman under 30 in good health and CMV-seropositive.

The V and J genes are TRBV27 and TRBJ1-2, with 7 bases lining up with TRBD1. CDR1 is MNHEY and CDR2 is SMNVEV in the germline V gene (reference sequence). J gave up 6 bases and V 7 bases, and 14 bases lay outside the gene matches. The CDR3 has 15 amino acids. In DNA form, the CDR3 reads TGTGCCAGCATGGGACCTCGACAGGGACGGGATGGCTACACCTTC. Translation gives CASMGPRQGRDGYTF.

This clone was detected once. The chain joins TRBV19 to TRBJ2-3; 7 bases align to TRBD2. Germline assignment: CDR1 LNHDA and CDR2 SQIVND (reference sequence). The J segment lost 4 bases and the V segment lost 4 bases, leaving 11 bases of the junction unmatched. The CDR3 is 16 amino acids. The CDR3 sequence: CASSTGRLASPDTQYF. The DNA of the CDR3 is TGTGCCAGTAGTACTGGTCGACTAGCATCCCCAGATACGCAGTATTTT.

This clone was detected once. The V gene is TRBV11-2, the J gene TRBJ1-1; TRBD1 might be the D (6 bases). V was cut by 5 bases and J by 6 bases, with 13 bases left in between. The CDR3 runs 13 residues. Germline V CDR1 and CDR2: SGHAT, FQNNGV. The CDR3: CASSPHRVAEAFF. The CDR3 DNA is TGTGCCAGCAGCCCTCACAGGGTTGCTGAAGCTTTCTTT. The full variable domain, with the rest looked up from reference TRBV11-2 and TRBJ1-1, is EAGVAQSPRYKIIEKRQSVAFWCNPISGHATLYWYQQILGQGPKLLIQFQNNGVVDDSQLPKDRFSAERLKGVDSTLKIQPAKLEDSAVYLCASSPHRVAEAFFGQGTRLTVV.

This clone has only one observation. V gene TRBV14 combines with J gene TRBJ1-2; TRBD1 agrees at 9 bases. V was pared by 3 bases and J by 5 bases, with 4 bases of the junction left unmatched. This CDR3 region has 14 residues. The germline CDR1 and CDR2 sequences are SGHDN and FVKESK. DNA of the CDR3: TGTGCCAGCAGCCAGACGACAGGGGGATATGGCTACACCTTC. Translating gives CASSQTTGGYGYTF.

The V and J genes are TRBV30 and TRBJ2-7, with 7 bases that match TRBD1. J was trimmed by 6 bases and V by 5 bases; bases with no gene match: 10. The germline V gene has CDR1 GTSNPN and CDR2 SVGIG (reference sequence). The length of the CDR3 is 13 residues. CDR3 sequence (DNA): TGTGCCTGGGCCAGACAGGGAGTAAGCGAGCAGTACGTC. Its protein is CAWARQGVSEQYV.

The chain combines TRBV28 with TRBJ2-3; TRBD2 matches 9 bases. Germline V gives CDR1 MDHEN, CDR2 SYDVKM. The CDR3 extends over 14 amino acids. Trimming removed 5 bases from V and 2 bases from J; junction bases left unmatched: 2. CDR3 DNA sequence: TGTGCCAGCAGTAGCGGGGGGTACACAGATACGCAGTATTTT. Its protein is CASSSGGYTDTQYF.

There are a few counts of this clone. The chain combines TRBV5-5 with TRBJ2-3, with D tentatively TRBD1 (7 bases). The germline gives CDR1 SGHKS, CDR2 YYEKEE (reference sequence). Trimming removed 1 base from V and 9 bases from J, with 18 bases in between. The CDR3 is made up of 15 amino acids. The CDR3 spells CASSLYYGQGGTQYF. The CDR3 bases are TGTGCCAGCAGCTTGTATTACGGCCAGGGGGGCACGCAGTATTTT.

The V and J genes are TRBV6-5 and TRBJ2-1; D unresolved. The V gene lost 5 bases and the J gene lost 8 bases, with 10 bases spanning the gap. This CDR3 is 12 amino acids long. The germline CDR1 and CDR2 sequences are MNHEY and SVGAGI. CDR3 coding DNA: TGTGCCAGCAGTCAGACAATTGATGAGCAGTTCTTC. Its protein is CASSQTIDEQFF.

This chain links TRBV18 with TRBJ2-7, with 8 bases matching TRBD2. The CDR3 runs to 15 residues. Germline lookup yields CDR1 KGHSH and CDR2 LQKENI. The V gene end was trimmed by 0 bases and the J gene end by 5 bases; junction bases not matched to a gene: 6. The chain's CDR3 is CASSPPAGGLDEQYV. The CDR3 nucleotides are TGTGCCAGCTCACCACCGGCGGGGGGCCTCGACGAGCAGTACGTC.

This chain connects TRBV6-5 to TRBJ1-6; D unclear. Germline CDR1 MNHEY, CDR2 SVGAGI. The CDR3 spans 14 residues. V shed 2 bases and J shed 9 bases, with 11 bases lying between them. CDR3 loop: CASSYRGSGSPLHF. CDR3 bases: TGTGCCAGCAGTTACCGAGGGTCAGGTTCACCCCTCCACTTT.

This chain joins TRBV4-1 and TRBJ1-2; the D gene is possibly TRBD1 (5 bases). V gave up 4 bases and J gave up 0 bases, with 12 bases separating them. CDR3 length: 15 residues. The germline V gene has CDR1 MGHRA and CDR2 YSYEKL. The CDR3 region has the DNA TGCGCCAGCAGCCCCAAGACAGTAACTAACTATGGCTACACCTTC. Amino acid sequence: CASSPKTVTNYGYTF.

J is TRBJ1-4 and V is TRBV5-4, with 9 bases lining up with TRBD1. Unmatched junction bases numbered 12, after V lost 3 bases and J lost 6 bases. Per the germline V gene, CDR1 is SGHNT and CDR2 is YYREEE (reference sequence). CDR3 length: 17 amino acids. CDR3 sequence: CASSSRDRVSVDEKLFF. The CDR3 DNA is TGTGCCAGCAGCTCCCGGGACAGGGTATCTGTAGATGAAAAACTGTTTTTT.

This clone was counted once. The chain recombines TRBV9 with TRBJ1-2; TRBD1 aligns across 12 bases. The CDR3 is 13 amino acids. The ends lost 7 bases at V and 8 bases at J; junction bases unmatched: 6. Germline CDR1 reads SGDLS; CDR2 reads YYNGEE. In DNA, the CDR3 is TGTGCCAGCTCCCGGGACAGGGGGCCCGGCTACACCTTC. As protein: CASSRDRGPGYTF.

The chain links TRBV18 to TRBJ2-7; D is uncertain. The germline V gene encodes CDR1 KGHSH and CDR2 LQKENI. Trimming took off 3 bases at V and 3 bases at J, with 15 bases between the two ends. This CDR3 region has 15 residues. As DNA, the CDR3 is TGTGCCAGCTCACCCCAGGCTGGTCAGGTCTACGAGCAGTACTTC. Amino acid sequence: CASSPQAGQVYEQYF.

The CDR3 bases are TGCGCCAGCAGCTTGCAGGGTGCGTCGTACAATGAGCAGTTCTTC. Its protein is CASSLQGASYNEQFF. The rearrangement uses TRBV5-1 and TRBJ2-1, with D possibly TRBD1 on 5 matching bases. The germline V gene encodes CDR1 SGHRS and CDR2 YFSETQ. The V end was cut by 1 base, the J end by 4 bases, with 12 bases between. The CDR3 totals 15 residues.

The V call is TRBV9, the J call TRBJ2-1, with 8 bases that match TRBD2. The V gene's germline CDR1 is SGDLS and CDR2 YYNGEE. CDR3 length equals 16 residues. Trimming cost V 4 bases and J 1 base; bases outside gene matches: 7. In nucleotides, the CDR3 is TGTGCCAGCAGCCCAAGCGGGGGCCTTTCCTACAATGAGCAGTTCTTC. Residues: CASSPSGGLSYNEQFF.

The rearrangement joins TRBV4-1 to TRBJ2-5; D might be TRBD2 (6 bases). Between the trimmed V and J ends, which lost 0 bases and 5 bases, there was a span of 22 bases. This CDR3 comprises 18 residues. Per germline, CDR1 MGHRA and CDR2 YSYEKL. For the CDR3, the DNA is TGCGCCAGCAGCCAAGAGCTACAGGTCGGGGGTAGGTGGGAGACCCAGTACTTC. It specifies CASSQELQVGGRWETQYF.

This rearrangement joins TRBV7-2 to TRBJ2-6, with 11 bases lining up with TRBD1. Germline V lookup: CDR1 SGHTA, CDR2 FQGNSA. J lost 2 bases, V lost 2 bases, and 5 bases had no gene match. CDR3 length: 18 residues. The CDR3 sequence: CASSLKRTGGAGANVLTF. The CDR3 region has the DNA TGTGCCAGCAGCTTAAAAAGGACAGGGGGCGCTGGGGCCAACGTCCTGACTTTC.

The CDR3 sequence is CASSTAGGKTQYF. CDR3 coding DNA: TGTGCCAGCAGCACTGCCGGGGGGAAGACCCAGTACTTC. The chain recombines TRBV11-2 with TRBJ2-5; TRBD2 matches 7 bases. The germline V gene has CDR1 SGHAT and CDR2 FQNNGV. Losses at the gene ends were 5 bases for V and 6 bases for J; bases not matched to a gene: 6. CDR3 size: 13 residues.

This rearrangement joins TRBV7-2 to TRBJ2-4; 7 nucleotides line up with TRBD1. The CDR3 covers 15 residues. Trimming removed 0 bases from V and 1 base from J; junction bases left unmatched: 0. Germline CDR1 is SGHTA and CDR2 is FQGNSA. CDR3 residues: CASSLAGGAKNIQYF. The CDR3 DNA is TGTGCCAGCAGCTTAGCAGGGGGCGCCAAAAACATTCAGTACTTC.

This chain connects TRBV5-5 to TRBJ1-6; maybe TRBD1 (5 bases). V lost 4 bases, J lost 8 bases, and 22 bases lay in between. Germline-derived CDR1 and CDR2 are SGHKS and YYEKEE (reference sequence). This CDR3 is 17 amino acids long. CDR3 sequence: CASSPLPETVQHSPLHF. In nucleotides, the CDR3 is TGTGCCAGCAGCCCATTACCAGAGACAGTACAGCATTCACCCCTCCACTTT.

CDR3 coding DNA: TGTGCCAGCAGCCGTGCGTCGGGCAATCAGCCCCAGCATTTT. Amino acids: CASSRASGNQPQHF. The rearrangement links TRBV11-2 to TRBJ1-5; D gene unclear. This CDR3 is 14 amino acids long. The V gene lost 5 bases and the J gene lost 2 bases, with 10 bases spanning the gap. Germline loops: CDR1 SGHAT, CDR2 FQNNGV.

This clone turned up a few times. The chain is built from TRBV4-1 and TRBJ2-1; TRBD2 agrees at 8 bases. Looked up from germline, CDR1 is MGHRA and CDR2 is YSYEKL. V was pared by 0 bases and J by 3 bases, with 4 bases of the junction left unmatched. The CDR3 is made up of 16 amino acids. CDR3 residues: CASSQELGGVYNEQFF. Written as DNA, the CDR3 is TGCGCCAGCAGCCAAGAGCTCGGGGGGGTCTACAATGAGCAGTTCTTC.

CDR3 sequence (DNA): TGTGCCATCAGTGGAAGGCTAGGAATCACAGATACGCAGTATTTT. Protein sequence: CAISGRLGITDTQYF. The V gene is TRBV10-3, the J gene TRBJ2-3; D is uncertain. The ends were cut back, 4 bases at V and 2 bases at J, with 13 bases in the middle. Germline CDR1 ENHRY, CDR2 SYGVKD. This CDR3 has 15 amino acids.